The subject of this entry is one T cell receptor (beta chain). In the source study's methods: Estimation of nucleated cell counts relied on the amplification of reference gene primers. This table comes from immunoSEQ multiplex PCR, and its TCRdb copy is limited to in-frame clones, with some not included. V and J calls and clone size follow that table, whereas D and trimming were derived from the DNA. The sample records 40,000 to 50,000 clones, approximately 90% being singletons. The entry originates in a study of blood T cell repertoires in COVID-19. Study summary: Collection of acute and convalescent COVID-19 samples took place in the United States, Italy and Spain. PBMCs, B-cell-depleted T cells, or T cells were the source of the cDNA or gDNA that made up the material.

The ends lost 8 bases at V and 5 bases at J; junction bases unmatched: 10. The CDR3 sequence is 15 residues long. From germline, CDR1 is MNHEY and CDR2 SVGAGI. V gene TRBV6-5 combines with J gene TRBJ1-2; 11 nucleotides align to TRBD1. The clonotype comes from a man in his 70s with acute or convalescent COVID-19. The sequenced material came from peripheral blood. The CDR3 region has the DNA TGTGCCAGCGGCGATCAGGACAGGGGGCCTTATGGCTACACCTTC. This sequence encodes CASGDQDRGPYGYTF.